The table lists the clone carrying this T cell receptor (beta chain) with many counts. The data are from a study of regulatory T cells in long-lasting Graves disease. With iRepertoire HTBI primers and Arm-PCR of CDR3 regions, TCR beta libraries were built. TCRdb passed the multiplex PCR reads through MiXCR, listing each CDR3 protein once. There are around 450,000 distinct CDR3 sequences in the sample; 14% to 15% occur only once, and around 17% lies in the top ten. V was pared by 5 bases and J by 3 bases, with 19 bases between. The CDR3 spans 16 residues. The germline CDR1 and CDR2 sequences are KGHSH and LQKENI. Time point meaning: newly diagnosed GD, antithyroid drugs for less than 3 months. The authors made the TCR library using RNA they extracted from PBMCs. This sample was also put to use in a study of T cells in Graves' hyperthyroidism and ophthalmopathy.

J is TRBJ1-1 and V is TRBV18; D gene unclear. This receptor was identified in a young woman with Graves disease. Sequenced here: peripheral blood mononuclear cells (PBMCs), sampled at new diagnosis, from a patient treated with antithyroid drugs. CDR3 bases: TGTGCCAGCTCAACGGAGGCCGTGTCCCTGGACACTGAAGCTTTCTTT. This gives the protein CASSTEAVSLDTEAFF. The full variable domain, its missing parts supplied by reference TRBV18 and TRBJ1-1, is NAGVMQNPRHLVRRRGQEARLRCSPMKGHSHVYWYRQLPEEGLKFMVYLQKENIIDESGMPKERFSAEFPKEGPSILRIQQVVRGDSAAYFCASSTEAVSLDTEAFFGQGTRLTVV.